A selection of T cell receptor beta chains follows, all from one sample in a study of cytomegalovirus exposure and HLA in healthy donors. TCRdb's copy holds only in-frame clones and misses some; the assay was immunoSEQ multiplex PCR. Of tens of thousands of clones listed, over 75% were seen once; the top ten hold about 7%. Specimen: PBMCs. The source of these receptors is a young woman in good health and CMV-seronegative. The CDR3 runs from the conserved cysteine through the conserved F or W. A D gene is named only where the DNA matches it firmly. The listing skips clone size in some rows; elsewhere it reads once, few, many or a size class.

v_gene,d_gene,abundance,j_gene,CDR3nt,CDR3aa
TRBV10-2,TRBD2,-,TRBJ2-1,TGCGCCAGCACCGCCGGGACTAGCGGGACCAATGAGCAGTTCTTC,CASTAGTSGTNEQFF
TRBV18,TRBD2,-,TRBJ2-7,TGTGCCAGCTCACCACAACCGGGAGGGTATCTCGAGCAGTACTTC,CASSPQPGGYLEQYF
TRBV2,-,once,TRBJ2-1,TGTGCCAGAGAAGGGGTGGAGGGGAGGTACAATGAGCAGTTCTTC,CAREGVEGRYNEQFF
TRBV5-1,-,-,TRBJ2-1,TGCGCCAGCAGCTTGGCGGGTTTGTACAATGAGCAGTTCTTC,CASSLAGLYNEQFF
TRBV29-1,-,-,TRBJ2-1,TGCAGCGTTGGACAAACCTACAATGAGCAGTTCTTC,CSVGQTYNEQFF
TRBV9,TRBD1,medium-sized,TRBJ2-1,TGTGCCAGCAGCCCCCAGGGACAGACCTACAATGAGCAGTTCTTC,CASSPQGQTYNEQFF
TRBV10-2,-,-,TRBJ2-6,TGCGCCAGCAGCCCCGGATATCAGGCTGGGGCCAACGTCCTGACTTTC,CASSPGYQAGANVLTF
TRBV4-3,-,-,TRBJ2-7,TGCGCCAGCAGCCAAGATGAGGGACTCTCCTACGAGCAGTACTTC,CASSQDEGLSYEQYF
TRBV4-1,TRBD2,-,TRBJ2-1,TGCGCCAGCAGCCAAGACCTTCCCGCCCTGAGCGGGAGGGCCAGGGAGCAGTTCTTC,CASSQDLPALSGRAREQFF
TRBV6-4,-,-,TRBJ1-2,TGTGCCAGCAGTCGGGACAAACCGAAAGGAGTCTATGGCTACACCTTC,CASSRDKPKGVYGYTF
TRBV15,-,few,TRBJ2-7,TGTGCCACCAGCGTCGCTGACGACAGAACCTACGAGCAGTACTTC,CATSVADDRTYEQYF
TRBV11-2,TRBD2,-,TRBJ2-5,TGTGCCAGCAGGGGAGGGCGGGGCAGAATCCAAGAGACCCAGTACTTC,CASRGGRGRIQETQYF
TRBV5-1,-,-,TRBJ2-7,TGCGCCAGCAGCCCGGGGGTCTCCTACGAGCAGTACTTC,CASSPGVSYEQYF
TRBV5-4,TRBD1,-,TRBJ2-5,TGTGCCAGCAGCTATTCGACAGGGGAAGAGACCCAGTACTTC,CASSYSTGEETQYF
TRBV18,-,few,TRBJ2-7,TGTGCCAGCTCACCCGATATTGCACAGGGTGGCGAGCAGTACTTC,CASSPDIAQGGEQYF
TRBV27,TRBD2,-,TRBJ2-3,TGTGCCAGCAGTGGGGGGGGAACAGATACGCAGTATTTT,CASSGGGTDTQYF
TRBV19,-,-,TRBJ1-1,TGTGCCAGTAGTATAGATCAGGGGTTGAACACTGAAGCTTTCTTT,CASSIDQGLNTEAFF
TRBV27,-,-,TRBJ1-1,TGTGCCAGCAGTTTAACAGGACACATGAACACTGAAGCTTTCTTT,CASSLTGHMNTEAFF
TRBV7-2,TRBD1,-,TRBJ2-2,TGTGCCAGCAGCTCCGGACAGGGGGCGAACACCGGGGAGCTGTTTTTT,CASSSGQGANTGELFF
TRBV7-8,-,-,TRBJ2-3,TGTGCCAGCAGCTTATACGATGGCGGGAACGCAGATACGCAGTATTTT,CASSLYDGGNADTQYF
TRBV27,TRBD2,-,TRBJ2-7,TGTGCCAGCAGTTTATCGGGAGGGCTCGGCTACGAGCAGTACTTC,CASSLSGGLGYEQYF
TRBV14,TRBD2,-,TRBJ2-2,TGTGCCAGCAGCCTCCGGACTAGCGCCACCGGGGAGCTGTTTTTT,CASSLRTSATGELFF
TRBV28,-,-,TRBJ1-1,TGTGCCAGCAACCTCGCCCGCGGTGAAGCTTTCTTT,CASNLARGEAFF
TRBV6-1,TRBD1,-,TRBJ1-4,TGTGCCAGCAGTGAAGCTCGGGACAGGGATTGGGAAAAACTGTTTTTT,CASSEARDRDWEKLFF
TRBV18,TRBD1,-,TRBJ2-7,TGTGCCAGCTCACCTGGGACAGGGGACTACGAGCAGTACTTC,CASSPGTGDYEQYF
TRBV7-9,TRBD1,-,TRBJ2-5,TGTGCCAGCAGTCGTACAGGGGTCCAAGAGACCCAGTACTTC,CASSRTGVQETQYF
TRBV9,-,-,TRBJ2-7,TGTGCCAGTGGGGACTCATCGGCAGGCGAGCAGTACTTC,CASGDSSAGEQYF
TRBV10-3,TRBD1,medium-sized,TRBJ1-5,TGTGCCATCAGTGGAGACAGGGATGGTCAGCCCCAGCATTTT,CAISGDRDGQPQHF
TRBV15,TRBD2,-,TRBJ2-1,TGTGCCACCAGTCTGGGACTAGCGGGAGTCGGTGAGCAGTTCTTC,CATSLGLAGVGEQFF
TRBV30,-,-,TRBJ2-1,TGTGCCTGGAGTTTGGGGGGATACAATGAGCAGTTCTTC,CAWSLGGYNEQFF
TRBV2,TRBD2,-,TRBJ2-2,TGTGCCAGCACCACCGGGGGGTCCGGGGAGCTGTTTTTT,CASTTGGSGELFF
TRBV15,-,-,TRBJ1-3,TGTGCCACCAGCAGAGGGTCCCGACAGAACTCTGGAAACACCATATATTTT,CATSRGSRQNSGNTIYF
TRBV27,TRBD1,once,TRBJ1-2,TGTGCCAGCAGTTTATTTCAGGGGGCGGGGAATGGCTACACCTTC,CASSLFQGAGNGYTF
TRBV6-4,-,-,TRBJ2-2,TGTGCCAGCAGTGCTGGGGGAGGCACCGGGGAGCTGTTTTTT,CASSAGGGTGELFF
TRBV5-1,TRBD2,-,TRBJ2-1,TGCGCCAGCAGCTTGACTAGCGGACACTACAATGAGCAGTTCTTC,CASSLTSGHYNEQFF
TRBV11-2,-,-,TRBJ1-1,TGTGCCAGCAGCCTAGCAGCGTGGACTGAAGCTTTCTTT,CASSLAAWTEAFF
TRBV27,-,-,TRBJ1-5,TGTGCCAGCAGTTTATCAGACAATAGCAATCAGCCCCAGCATTTT,CASSLSDNSNQPQHF
TRBV29-1,-,-,TRBJ2-7,TGCAGCGTTGGGCTTCGGGAAGGGATGGTTGGCGAGCAGTACTTC,CSVGLREGMVGEQYF
TRBV14,-,-,TRBJ1-2,TGTGCCAGCAGCCAATTAGTCGCAAACTATGGCTACACCTTC,CASSQLVANYGYTF
TRBV7-8,-,once,TRBJ2-7,TGTGCCAGCAGCTTAGGGCAGGGAGGCTTCGAGCAGTACTTC,CASSLGQGGFEQYF
TRBV28,-,-,TRBJ2-6,TGTGCCACCCCCTCGGAGGCAGGGGCCAACGTCCTGACTTTC,CATPSEAGANVLTF
TRBV4-3,-,few,TRBJ2-3,TGCGCCAGCAGCCCCCTTCCGGGACTCACAACAGATACGCAGTATTTT,CASSPLPGLTTDTQYF
TRBV14,-,-,TRBJ1-2,TGTGCCAGCAGCCAAGATCGGAGCCGACAGTACCGCGGCTACACCTTC,CASSQDRSRQYRGYTF
TRBV19,TRBD2,few,TRBJ2-1,TGTGCCAGTAGTATGGGGACTAGCATTGGCAATGAGCAGTTCTTC,CASSMGTSIGNEQFF
TRBV6-1,-,-,TRBJ2-3,TGTGCCAGCAGCGATTTAGGGGGCACAGATACGCAGTATTTT,CASSDLGGTDTQYF
TRBV6-1,-,-,TRBJ2-2,TGTGCCAGCAGTGAGTTAGTTGCCGGGGAGCTGTTTTTT,CASSELVAGELFF
TRBV28,-,-,TRBJ1-3,TGTGCCAGCAGTTTATGGGTCGTCAGCTCTGGAAACACCATATATTTT,CASSLWVVSSGNTIYF
TRBV15,-,-,TRBJ1-2,TGTGCCACCAGCAGTTATTCCGCTGCCGGGGGCTACACCTTC,CATSSYSAAGGYTF
TRBV27,TRBD1,-,TRBJ2-7,TGTGCCAGCAGTCCGCTAGGACAGGACAGCGTCCACGAGCAGTACTTC,CASSPLGQDSVHEQYF
TRBV10-3,-,-,TRBJ1-3,TGTGCCATCAGTGAACGCGGGCCGAGCTCTGGAAACACCATATATTTT,CAISERGPSSGNTIYF
TRBV14,-,once,TRBJ2-7,TGTGCCAGCAGCACACTCGACTCTGTGAGCTCCTACGAGCAGTACTTC,CASSTLDSVSSYEQYF